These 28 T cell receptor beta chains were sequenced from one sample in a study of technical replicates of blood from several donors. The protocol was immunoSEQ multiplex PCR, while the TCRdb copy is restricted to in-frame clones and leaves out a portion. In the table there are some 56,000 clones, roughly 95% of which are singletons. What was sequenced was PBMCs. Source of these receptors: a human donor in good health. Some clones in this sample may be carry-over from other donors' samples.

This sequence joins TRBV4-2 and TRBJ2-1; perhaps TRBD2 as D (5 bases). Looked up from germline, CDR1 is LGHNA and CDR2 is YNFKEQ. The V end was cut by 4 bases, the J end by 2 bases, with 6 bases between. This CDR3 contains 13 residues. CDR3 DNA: TGTGCCAGCAGCCTCGGGACCTACAATGAGCAGTTCTTC. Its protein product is CASSLGTYNEQFF.

Written as DNA, the CDR3 is TGTGCCAGGGGAGGAACCTTTTACGAGCAGTACTTC. Translated: CARGGTFYEQYF. This sequence joins TRBV10-3 and TRBJ2-7; a possible D gene is TRBD2 (6 bases). Germline lookup yields CDR1 ENHRY and CDR2 SYGVKD. This CDR3 is 12 amino acids long. Trimming removed 10 bases from V and 4 bases from J, with 14 bases in between.

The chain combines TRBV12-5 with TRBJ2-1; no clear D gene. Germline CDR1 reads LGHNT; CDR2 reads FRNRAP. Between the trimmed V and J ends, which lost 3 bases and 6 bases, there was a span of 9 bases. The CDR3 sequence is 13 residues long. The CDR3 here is CASGFQVANEQFF. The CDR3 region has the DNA TGTGCTAGTGGTTTTCAGGTGGCCAATGAGCAGTTCTTC.

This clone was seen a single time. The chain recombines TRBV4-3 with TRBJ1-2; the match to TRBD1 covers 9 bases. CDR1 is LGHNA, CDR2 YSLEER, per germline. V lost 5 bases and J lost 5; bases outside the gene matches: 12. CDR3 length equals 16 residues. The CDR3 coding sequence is TGCGCCAGCAGCACTAACTCACAGGGGGCGCATTATGGCTACACCTTC. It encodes CASSTNSQGAHYGYTF.

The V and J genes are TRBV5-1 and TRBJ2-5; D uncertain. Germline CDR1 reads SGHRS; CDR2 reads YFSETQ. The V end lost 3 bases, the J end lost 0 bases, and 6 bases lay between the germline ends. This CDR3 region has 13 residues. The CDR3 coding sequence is TGCGCCAGCAGCTACTCGTACCAAGAGACCCAGTACTTC. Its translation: CASSYSYQETQYF.

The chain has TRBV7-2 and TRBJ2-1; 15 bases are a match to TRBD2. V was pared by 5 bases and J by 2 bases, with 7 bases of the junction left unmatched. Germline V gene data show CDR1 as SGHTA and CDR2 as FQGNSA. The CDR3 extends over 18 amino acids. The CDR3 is CASSPRGLAGGTYNEQFF. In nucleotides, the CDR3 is TGTGCCAGCAGCCCAAGGGGACTAGCGGGGGGTACCTACAATGAGCAGTTCTTC.

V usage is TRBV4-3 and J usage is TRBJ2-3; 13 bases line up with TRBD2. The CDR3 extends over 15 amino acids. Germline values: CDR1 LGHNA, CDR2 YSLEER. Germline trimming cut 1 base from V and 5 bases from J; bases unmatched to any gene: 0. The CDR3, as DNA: TGCGCCAGCAGCCAAGGGACTAGCGGGGGAGATACGCAGTATTTT. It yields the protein CASSQGTSGGDTQYF.

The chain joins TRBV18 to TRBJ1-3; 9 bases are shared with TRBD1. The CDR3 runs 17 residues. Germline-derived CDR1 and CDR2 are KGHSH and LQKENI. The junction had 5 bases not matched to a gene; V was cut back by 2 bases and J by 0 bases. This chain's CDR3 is CASSPTGQGYSGNTIYF. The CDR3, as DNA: TGTGCCAGCTCACCAACGGGACAGGGATACTCTGGAAACACCATATATTTT.

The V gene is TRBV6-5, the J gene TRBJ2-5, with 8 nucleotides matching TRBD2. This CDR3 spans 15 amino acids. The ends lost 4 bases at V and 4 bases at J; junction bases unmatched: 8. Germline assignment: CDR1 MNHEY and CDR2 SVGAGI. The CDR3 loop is CASSSIGGAGETQYF. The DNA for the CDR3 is TGTGCCAGCAGTTCCATCGGGGGGGCCGGAGAGACCCAGTACTTC.

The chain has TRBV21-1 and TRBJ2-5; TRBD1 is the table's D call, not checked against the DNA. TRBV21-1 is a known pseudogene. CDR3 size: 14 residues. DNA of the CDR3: TGTGCCAGCACGGGACAGGGGGCGGAGGAGACCCAGTACTTC. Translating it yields CASTGQGAEETQYF.

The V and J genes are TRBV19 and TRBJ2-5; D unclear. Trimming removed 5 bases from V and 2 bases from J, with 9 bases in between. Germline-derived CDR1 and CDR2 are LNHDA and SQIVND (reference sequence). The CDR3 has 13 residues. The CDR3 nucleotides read TGTGCCAGTAGTGGCAGCGATCAAGAGACCCAGTACTTC. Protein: CASSGSDQETQYF.

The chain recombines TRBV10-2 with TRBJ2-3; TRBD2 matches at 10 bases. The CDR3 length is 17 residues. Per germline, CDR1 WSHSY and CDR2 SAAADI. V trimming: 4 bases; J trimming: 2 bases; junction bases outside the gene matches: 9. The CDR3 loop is CASSGIFGTSDTDTQYF. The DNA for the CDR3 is TGCGCCAGCAGTGGTATATTTGGGACTAGCGACACAGATACGCAGTATTTT.

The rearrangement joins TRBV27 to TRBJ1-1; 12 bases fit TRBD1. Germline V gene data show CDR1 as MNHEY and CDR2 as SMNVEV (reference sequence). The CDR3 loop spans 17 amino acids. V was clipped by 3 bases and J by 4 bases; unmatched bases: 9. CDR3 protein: CASSFHRDRGRFTEAFF. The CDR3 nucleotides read TGTGCCAGCAGTTTCCACCGGGACAGGGGGCGGTTCACTGAAGCTTTCTTT.

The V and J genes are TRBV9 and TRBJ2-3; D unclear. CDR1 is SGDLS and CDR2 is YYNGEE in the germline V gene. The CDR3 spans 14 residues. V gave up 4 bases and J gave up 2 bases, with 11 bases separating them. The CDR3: CASSPQVATDTQYF. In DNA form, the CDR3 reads TGTGCCAGCAGCCCACAAGTAGCCACAGATACGCAGTATTTT.

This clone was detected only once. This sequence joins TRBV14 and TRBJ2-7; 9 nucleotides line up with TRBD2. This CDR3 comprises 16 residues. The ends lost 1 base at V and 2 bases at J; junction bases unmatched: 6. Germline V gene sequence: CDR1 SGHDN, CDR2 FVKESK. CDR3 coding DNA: TGTGCCAGCAGCCAAGTAGGTCTAGCGGGAACCTACGAGCAGTACTTC. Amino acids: CASSQVGLAGTYEQYF.

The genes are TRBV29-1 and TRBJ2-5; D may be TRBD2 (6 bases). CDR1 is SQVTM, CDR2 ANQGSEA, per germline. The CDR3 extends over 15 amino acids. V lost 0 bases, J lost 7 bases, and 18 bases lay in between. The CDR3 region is CSVEEATVLGGTQYF. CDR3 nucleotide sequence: TGCAGCGTTGAAGAGGCCACTGTTCTGGGGGGGACCCAGTACTTC.

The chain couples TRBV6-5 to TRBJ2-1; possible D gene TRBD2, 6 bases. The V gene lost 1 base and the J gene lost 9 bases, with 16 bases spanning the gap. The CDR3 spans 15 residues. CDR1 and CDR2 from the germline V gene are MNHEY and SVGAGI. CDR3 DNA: TGTGCCAGCAGTTACTACGGGGGAGGTAGGACTGAGCAGTTCTTC. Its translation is CASSYYGGGRTEQFF.

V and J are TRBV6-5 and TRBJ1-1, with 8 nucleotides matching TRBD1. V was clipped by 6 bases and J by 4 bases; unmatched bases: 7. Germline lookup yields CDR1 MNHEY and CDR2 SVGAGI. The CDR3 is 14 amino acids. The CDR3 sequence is CASRSTGESTEAFF. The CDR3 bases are TGTGCCAGCAGATCGACAGGGGAGAGCACTGAAGCTTTCTTT.

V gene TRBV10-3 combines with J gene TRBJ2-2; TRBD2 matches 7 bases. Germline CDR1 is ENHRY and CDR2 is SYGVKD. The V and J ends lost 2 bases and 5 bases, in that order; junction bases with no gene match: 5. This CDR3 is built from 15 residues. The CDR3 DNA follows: TGTGCCATCAGTGAGCTGGGGCGGGGGACCGGGGAGCTGTTTTTT. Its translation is CAISELGRGTGELFF.

The CDR3 DNA sequence: TGTGCAAGTCGCTCTCGTCCTAGCGGGGGGTATCCTAGGCTAGGGTACGAGCAGTACTTC. This gives the protein CASRSRPSGGYPRLGYEQYF. The V and J genes are TRBV12-2 and TRBJ2-7; TRBD2, the D gene given by the table, was not confirmed from the DNA. TRBV12-2 is a recognized pseudogene. This CDR3 contains 20 residues.

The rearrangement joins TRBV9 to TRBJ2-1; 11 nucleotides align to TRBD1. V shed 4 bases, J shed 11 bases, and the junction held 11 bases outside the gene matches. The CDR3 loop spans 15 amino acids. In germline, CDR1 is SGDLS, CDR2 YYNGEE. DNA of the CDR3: TGTGCCAGCAGCCCCCTAGGGGGACAGGGGGTCAAGCAGTTCTTC. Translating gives CASSPLGGQGVKQFF. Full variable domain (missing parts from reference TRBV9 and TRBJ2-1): DSGVTQTPKHLITATGQRVTLRCSPRSGDLSVYWYQQSLDQGLQFLIQYYNGEERAKGNILERFSAQQFPDLHSELNLSSLELGDSALYFCASSPLGGQGVKQFFGPGTRLTVL.

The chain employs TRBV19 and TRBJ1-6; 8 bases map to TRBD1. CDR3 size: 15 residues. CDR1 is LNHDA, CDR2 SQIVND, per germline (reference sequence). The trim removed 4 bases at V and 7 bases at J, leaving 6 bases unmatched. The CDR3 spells CASSRMDRENSPLHF. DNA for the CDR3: TGTGCCAGTAGTAGAATGGACAGGGAAAATTCACCCCTCCACTTT.

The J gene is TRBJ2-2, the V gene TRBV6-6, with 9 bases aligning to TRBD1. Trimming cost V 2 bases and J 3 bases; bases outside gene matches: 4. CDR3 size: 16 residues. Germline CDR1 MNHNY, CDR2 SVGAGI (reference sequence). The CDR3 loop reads CASSYTRTGDTGELFF. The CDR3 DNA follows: TGTGCCAGCAGTTACACTAGGACAGGGGACACCGGGGAGCTGTTTTTT.

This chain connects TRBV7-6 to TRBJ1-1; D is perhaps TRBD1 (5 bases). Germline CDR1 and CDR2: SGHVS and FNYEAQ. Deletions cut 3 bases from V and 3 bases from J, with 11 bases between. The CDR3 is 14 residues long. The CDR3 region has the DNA TGTGCCAGCAGCTTTGGACGGGGGGACACTGAAGCTTTCTTT. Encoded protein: CASSFGRGDTEAFF.

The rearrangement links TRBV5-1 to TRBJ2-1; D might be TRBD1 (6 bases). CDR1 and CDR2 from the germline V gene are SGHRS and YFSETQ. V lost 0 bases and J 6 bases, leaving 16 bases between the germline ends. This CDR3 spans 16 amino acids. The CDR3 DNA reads TGCGCCAGCAGCTTGGCCCCTGGACAGAGCTTCAATGAGCAGTTCTTC. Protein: CASSLAPGQSFNEQFF.

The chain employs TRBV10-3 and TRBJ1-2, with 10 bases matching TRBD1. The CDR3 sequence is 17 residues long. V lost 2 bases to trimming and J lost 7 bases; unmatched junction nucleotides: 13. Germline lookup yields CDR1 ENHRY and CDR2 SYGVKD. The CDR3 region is CAISETRQGAGTGGYTF. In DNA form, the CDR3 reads TGTGCCATCAGTGAGACCCGACAGGGGGCCGGGACGGGTGGCTACACCTTC.

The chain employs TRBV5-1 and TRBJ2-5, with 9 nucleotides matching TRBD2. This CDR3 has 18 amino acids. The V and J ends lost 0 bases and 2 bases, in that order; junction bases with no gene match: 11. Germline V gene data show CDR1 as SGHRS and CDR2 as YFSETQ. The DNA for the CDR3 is TGCGCCAGCAGCTTGGCGCTAGCGGGATCCCTGGGACAAGAGACCCAGTACTTC. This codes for CASSLALAGSLGQETQYF.

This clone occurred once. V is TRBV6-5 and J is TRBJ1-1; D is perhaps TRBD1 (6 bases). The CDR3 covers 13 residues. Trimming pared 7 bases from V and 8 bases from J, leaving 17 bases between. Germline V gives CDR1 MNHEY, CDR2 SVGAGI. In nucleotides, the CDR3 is TGTGCCAGCACCTCAAGTGGACAGAACGAAGCTTTCTTT. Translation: CASTSSGQNEAFF.